This passage covers 10 T cell receptor beta chains from one sample sequenced in a study of blood T cell repertoires in COVID-19 (dated by TCRdb to the early 2020s). Libraries were constructed by the immunoSEQ multiplex PCR assay. TCRdb re-hosts the immuneACCESS table, in-frame sequences only. Its copies lack some clones; in the studies checked, an unresolved V gene accounts for under half of them, and the cause for the rest is not known. Within this sample are under 150,000 clones, with approximately 84% of them counted one time only. Roughly 8.1% of the sample is taken by the ten largest. Source material: peripheral blood. Receptors were obtained from a woman in her thirties or forties with acute or convalescent COVID-19.

This clone was counted ten times or more. The rearrangement joins TRBV6-2 or TRBV6-3 to TRBJ2-5; 7 bases map to TRBD2. Germline V gene data show CDR1 as MNHEY and CDR2 as SVGEGT. The CDR3 has 16 amino acids. V trimming: 5 bases; J trimming: 5 bases; junction bases outside the gene matches: 14. For the CDR3, the DNA is TGTGCCAGCAGTCCACCAGCGGGGCCACGCGGGGAGACCCAGTACTTC. This gives the protein CASSPPAGPRGETQYF.

This clone appeared a single time. The V and J genes are TRBV7-9 and TRBJ2-7; D remains unclear. In germline, CDR1 is SEHNR, CDR2 FQNEAQ (reference sequence). The germline V and J ends were trimmed by 3 bases and 2 bases, with 11 bases remaining between them. The CDR3 spans 14 residues. The CDR3 here is CASSFGTGTYEQYF. The CDR3 DNA sequence: TGTGCCAGCAGCTTCGGAACGGGTACCTACGAGCAGTACTTC.

The genes are TRBV20-1 and TRBJ1-2, with 8 bases aligning to TRBD1. The CDR3 runs to 11 residues. The germline V gene encodes CDR1 DFQATT and CDR2 SNEGSKA (reference sequence). Trimming took 5 bases from V and 8 from J; bases not matched to a gene: 4. The CDR3 DNA follows: TGCAGTGCTTTGACAGGGGTCGGCTACACCTTC. The encoded protein is CSALTGVGYTF.

This clone was counted a single time. This chain links TRBV6-5 with TRBJ1-1, with D possibly TRBD1 on 5 matching bases. The germline gives CDR1 MNHEY, CDR2 SVGAGI. Trimming took 3 bases from V and 10 from J, leaving 15 bases between them. This CDR3 is 13 amino acids long. The CDR3 here is CASSYESGGGAFF. The CDR3, as DNA: TGTGCCAGCAGTTATGAGTCGGGGGGAGGAGCTTTCTTT.

The chain recombines TRBV11-2 with TRBJ2-1; 11 bases are shared with TRBD2. V dropped 2 bases and J dropped 9; count of bases not matched to a gene: 3. CDR1 is SGHAT and CDR2 is FQNNGV in the germline V gene. This CDR3 has 14 residues. The CDR3 DNA sequence: TGTGCCAGCAGCTTAACTAGCGGGGGTATTGAGCAGTTCTTC. This sequence encodes CASSLTSGGIEQFF.

The chain couples TRBV6-5 to TRBJ1-5; 10 bases align to TRBD1. The CDR3 runs 15 residues. J was trimmed by 3 bases and V by 5 bases; bases with no gene match: 4. The germline V gene has CDR1 MNHEY and CDR2 SVGAGI. CDR3 bases: TGTGCCAGCAGTCGAGGGACAGGGGCCAATCAGCCCCAGCATTTT. Translated: CASSRGTGANQPQHF.

V is TRBV18 and J is TRBJ2-5; D possibly corresponds to TRBD2 (6 bases). This CDR3 is 14 amino acids long. Deletions cut 3 bases from V and 1 base from J, with 9 bases between. Germline V CDR1 and CDR2: KGHSH, LQKENI. Here the CDR3 reads CASSPTSFQETQYF. CDR3 bases: TGTGCCAGCTCACCTACTAGCTTCCAAGAGACCCAGTACTTC.

This clone is a singleton in its sample. The chain links TRBV6-5 to TRBJ1-5; D perhaps matches TRBD1 (6 bases). The CDR3 extends over 14 amino acids. In germline, CDR1 is MNHEY, CDR2 SVGAGI. The V end was cut by 4 bases, the J end by 3 bases, with 10 bases between. The CDR3 region is CASSSQGTNQPQHF. CDR3 coding DNA: TGTGCCAGCAGTTCACAGGGTACCAATCAGCCCCAGCATTTT.

The chain uses TRBV15 and TRBJ1-2, with D tentatively TRBD1 (5 bases). V dropped 5 bases and J dropped 6 bases, with 19 bases sitting between them. Germline CDR1 and CDR2: LNHNV and YYDKDF (reference sequence). The CDR3 extends over 15 amino acids. In DNA form, the CDR3 reads TGTGCCACCAGCCGACTTCTGGGGGGAGCCCATGGCTACACCTTC. It codes for CATSRLLGGAHGYTF.

Written as DNA, the CDR3 is TGTGCCAGCAGCCAAGATTTGGCGGGGGGGCTGGGCACCGGGGAGCTGTTTTTT. This sequence encodes CASSQDLAGGLGTGELFF. V gene TRBV4-2 combines with J gene TRBJ2-2, with TRBD2 matching over 9 bases. Trimming removed 0 bases from V and 4 bases from J; junction bases left unmatched: 9. Germline CDR1 is LGHNA and CDR2 is YNFKEQ. CDR3 length: 18 residues.